One and the same sample provided the 9 T cell receptor beta chains below, sequenced in a study of blood T cell repertoires in COVID-19. The assay was immunoSEQ multiplex PCR, and TCRdb's table has in-frame clones only and misses some. The sample shows 150,000 to 200,000 clones, approximately 80% of them seen only once. The sequenced material came from PBMCs or T cells enriched from blood (not recorded which). The receptor source for this set is a man in his 70s who had been exposed to COVID-19.

Judged by abundance, this clone is medium-sized. The genes are TRBV4-3 and TRBJ1-4; 8 nucleotides line up with TRBD1. The CDR3 length is 16 residues. Germline-derived CDR1 and CDR2 are LGHNA and YSLEER. V dropped 1 base and J dropped 4; count of bases not matched to a gene: 5. This CDR3 reads CASSQGYRGNNEKLFF. CDR3 nucleotide sequence: TGCGCCAGCAGCCAAGGCTACAGGGGGAATAATGAAAAACTGTTTTTT.

The CDR3 region is CSVSGGSWGYTF. CDR3 nucleotide sequence: TGCAGCGTCTCGGGAGGGAGTTGGGGCTACACCTTC. The chain carries TRBV29-1 and TRBJ1-2; D is unresolved. Trimming removed 6 bases from V and 8 bases from J, with 16 bases in between. Germline V gene lookup returns CDR1 SQVTM and CDR2 ANQGSEA. The length of the CDR3 is 12 residues.

This clone showed up just a few times. The V call is TRBV4-1, the J call TRBJ1-4; 8 positions agree with TRBD1. The CDR3 loop spans 14 amino acids. The V gene end was trimmed by 0 bases and the J gene end by 7 bases; junction bases not matched to a gene: 1. The germline V gene encodes CDR1 MGHRA and CDR2 YSYEKL. CDR3 nucleotide sequence: TGCGCCAGCAGCCAAGAGGACAGGGTTGAAAAACTGTTTTTT. This gives the protein CASSQEDRVEKLFF.

This clone was seen more than once but under ten times. CDR3 DNA sequence: TGTGCCAGCAGCTTAAGTGCGGAGCAGAGGGATGAAAAACTGTTTTTT. Translated, it gives CASSLSAEQRDEKLFF. The genes are TRBV7-3 and TRBJ1-4, with no clear D. The V gene lost 1 base and the J gene lost 6 bases, with 15 bases spanning the gap. The germline V gene has CDR1 SGHTA and CDR2 FQGTGA. The CDR3 covers 16 residues.

The rearrangement uses TRBV24-1 and TRBJ2-7, with unresolved D. CDR1 and CDR2 (germline): KGHDR, SFDVKD. Trimming left V 8 bases short and J 0 bases short, with 16 bases between. The CDR3 contains 15 residues. CDR3 in DNA: TGTGCCACCATTCATACAGCCCCACTCTCCTACGAGCAGTACTTC. Translation gives CATIHTAPLSYEQYF.

The CDR3 nucleotides are TGTGCCAGCAGTGAACTAGCGGGAATCGACGAGCAGTACTTC. Protein: CASSELAGIDEQYF. The chain joins TRBV6-1 to TRBJ2-7; 9 bases line up with TRBD2. This CDR3 has 14 residues. Germline values: CDR1 MNHNS, CDR2 SASEGT. The junction had 4 bases not matched to a gene; V was cut back by 2 bases and J by 5 bases.

The V gene is TRBV7-6, the J gene TRBJ2-2, with 8 bases aligning to TRBD1. V was clipped by 6 bases and J by 2 bases; unmatched bases: 2. CDR3 size: 14 residues. Germline values: CDR1 SGHVS, CDR2 FNYEAQ. The DNA of the CDR3 is TGTGCCAGCAGGGGGACAGGCAACACCGGGGAGCTGTTTTTT. Amino acids: CASRGTGNTGELFF.

This clone has a handful of counts. This chain connects TRBV6-5 to TRBJ2-2; D remains ambiguous. CDR1 and CDR2 from the germline V gene are MNHEY and SVGAGI. The CDR3 extends over 13 amino acids. V was shortened by 4 bases and J by 8 bases, with 11 bases between the two germline ends. CDR3 residues: CASSWRSRGELFF. In DNA form, the CDR3 reads TGTGCCAGCAGTTGGCGCTCCAGGGGGGAGCTGTTTTTT.

The V gene is TRBV3-1 (or the pseudogene TRBV3-2), the J gene TRBJ2-1; 7 positions agree with TRBD2. CDR1 LGHDT and CDR2 YNNKEL come from the germline V gene (reference sequence). V shed 4 bases and J 9 bases; nucleotides not matched to a gene: 9. The CDR3 extends over 14 amino acids. CDR3 bases: TGTGCCAGCAGCCCCGGACTAGGTAGGGGTGAGCAGTTCTTC. Protein product: CASSPGLGRGEQFF.